The rows below give T cell receptor beta chains drawn from one sample of a study of T-cell reconstitution after alpha-beta-depleted transplantation in children. TCRdb processed the PCR reads anew with MiXCR; each CDR3 protein has one entry. Counted here are about 460,000 distinct CDR3 sequences, roughly a tenth occurring once; the ten biggest clones make up roughly 2%. Sequences were derived from PBMCs, sampled before TCRalphabeta/CD19-depleted stem cell transplant. The receptors here all came from a child under 10 years old with inherited bone marrow failure, due to receive a stem cell transplant. CDR3s include the opening cysteine and the closing phenylalanine or tryptophan. D genes are given only for firm matches. Rows may omit the clone size; those that give it use once, few, many or a size class.

j_call	clone_size	v_call	d_call	cdr3_aa	cdr3_nt
TRBJ2-3	once	TRBV28	TRBD2	CASSFGTTNTDTQYF	TGTGCCAGCAGTTTCGGGACTACTAACACAGATACGCAGTATTTT
TRBJ2-5	once	TRBV19	NA	CASPFGEETQYF	TGTGCCAGTCCCTTTGGAGAAGAGACCCAGTACTTC
TRBJ2-7	many	TRBV4-3	NA	CASSQERNLVTYEQYF	TGCGCCAGCAGCCAAGAACGAAATCTTGTGACCTACGAGCAGTACTTC
TRBJ2-7	many	TRBV7-8	NA	CASSFMSWTYEQYF	TGTGCCAGCAGCTTCATGTCTTGGACCTACGAGCAGTACTTC
TRBJ2-5	NA	TRBV20-1	TRBD2	CSARDGTSGSQETQYF	TGCAGTGCTAGAGATGGGACTAGCGGGAGTCAAGAGACCCAGTACTTC
TRBJ1-2	few	TRBV7-2	NA	CASSSYGPYGYTF	TGTGCCAGCAGCTCATACGGACCGTATGGCTACACCTTC
TRBJ2-1	many	TRBV20-1	NA	CSARDTLIGHYNEQFF	TGCAGTGCTAGAGATACGCTCATAGGGCACTACAATGAGCAGTTCTTC
TRBJ2-3	NA	TRBV29-1	TRBD2	CSVARGGGSPTDTQYF	TGCAGCGTTGCACGGGGGGGGGGCTCCCCTACAGATACGCAGTATTTT
TRBJ2-1	NA	TRBV5-4	TRBD2	CASSATSGRPGDEQFF	TGTGCCAGCAGCGCCACTAGCGGGAGGCCCGGGGATGAGCAGTTCTTC
TRBJ2-7	many	TRBV7-9	NA	CASSPGTPSYEQYF	TGTGCCAGCAGCCCCGGGACACCCTCCTACGAGCAGTACTTC
TRBJ2-2	few	TRBV5-5	TRBD2	CASSVPSGRRMAGELFF	TGTGCCAGCAGCGTTCCTAGCGGGAGAAGAATGGCCGGGGAGCTGTTTTTT
TRBJ2-7	few	TRBV7-9	TRBD2	CASSFAGESYEQYF	TGTGCCAGCAGCTTTGCGGGGGAGTCCTACGAGCAGTACTTC
TRBJ2-1	few	TRBV5-1	NA	CASSLAAGTYNEQFF	TGCGCCAGCAGCTTGGCTGCAGGGACCTACAATGAGCAGTTCTTC
TRBJ2-7	few	TRBV28	TRBD2	CASRNSGRVPYEQYF	TGTGCCAGCAGGAATAGCGGGAGAGTCCCCTACGAGCAGTACTTC
TRBJ2-1	many	TRBV13	NA	CASSDTAGELNNEQFF	TGTGCCAGCAGCGATACCGCAGGGGAGTTAAACAATGAGCAGTTCTTC
TRBJ1-2	many	TRBV15	TRBD1	CATSIDRGIGGYTF	TGTGCCACCAGCATCGACAGGGGCATTGGCGGCTACACCTTC
TRBJ2-1	many	TRBV20-1	NA	CSAPQAEALSEQFF	TGCAGTGCGCCTCAAGCGGAAGCCCTCTCTGAGCAGTTCTTC
TRBJ1-1	NA	TRBV30	TRBD1	CAWTGGFEAFF	TGTGCCTGGACAGGGGGATTTGAAGCTTTCTTT
TRBJ2-1	many	TRBV19	NA	CASSIVRRRGNEQFF	TGTGCCAGTAGTATAGTAAGGCGGAGAGGCAATGAGCAGTTCTTC
TRBJ2-3	NA	TRBV9	TRBD2	CASSPRTGTSGREADTQYF	TGTGCCAGCAGCCCAAGAACCGGGACTAGCGGGAGAGAAGCAGATACGCAGTATTTT
TRBJ2-7	few	TRBV4-3	TRBD2	CASSQDWTSEAYEQYF	TGCGCCAGCAGCCAAGATTGGACTAGCGAGGCCTACGAGCAGTACTTC